The next 17 T cell receptor beta chains were all read from a single sample in a study of cytomegalovirus exposure and HLA in healthy donors. With 60 Vbeta and 13 Jbeta primers, the PCR was carried out. Measured with immunoSEQ multiplex PCR; TCRdb has only the in-frame clones, and not every one. Among about 160,000 clones listed, around 83% were seen once. Specimen: PBMCs. Every receptor here comes from a man aged 50-60 years in good health and CMV-seropositive.

V usage is TRBV1 and J usage is TRBJ2-7; the DNA was not used to check the table's D call, TRBD1. TRBV1 represents a pseudogene. The CDR3 loop spans 15 amino acids. The CDR3 protein is CTSSQDADTSYEQYV. CDR3 nucleotides: TGCACCAGCAGCCAAGATGCCGACACTTCCTACGAGCAGTACGTC.

The chain joins TRBV6-5 to TRBJ2-7; TRBD2 matches 8 bases. The germline V gene has CDR1 MNHEY and CDR2 SVGAGI. The CDR3 totals 14 residues. The V and J ends lost 5 bases and 6 bases, in that order; junction bases with no gene match: 9. The CDR3 DNA follows: TGTGCCAGCAGTAACTTAGCCCGGGAGGGCGAGCAGTACTTC. It translates to CASSNLAREGEQYF.

V is TRBV9 and J is TRBJ2-1; 7 nucleotides agree with TRBD2. This CDR3 region has 14 residues. CDR1 and CDR2 (germline): SGDLS, YYNGEE. V lost 7 bases and J lost 0; bases outside the gene matches: 4. DNA of the CDR3: TGTGCCAGCGGGGGGGGGAGCTCCTACAATGAGCAGTTCTTC. Protein: CASGGGSSYNEQFF.

This rearrangement joins TRBV4-2 to TRBJ1-5; 11 bases agree with TRBD1. Germline CDR1 and CDR2: LGHNA and YNFKEQ. This CDR3 is 17 amino acids long. Trimming removed 0 bases from V and 5 bases from J; junction bases left unmatched: 6. The CDR3, as DNA: TGTGCCAGCAGCCAAGATCTAGGGACAGGGGGAGATCAGCCCCAGCATTTT. Its protein product is CASSQDLGTGGDQPQHF.

The V call is TRBV18, the J call TRBJ2-7; 7 positions agree with TRBD1. Germline CDR1 KGHSH, CDR2 LQKENI. CDR3 size: 14 residues. After removal of 3 bases from V and 0 bases from J, the junction contained 2 bases not matched to a gene. The CDR3 DNA follows: TGTGCCAGCTCACCCCGGGACAGCTCCTACGAGCAGTACTTC. Protein sequence: CASSPRDSSYEQYF.

The V and J genes are TRBV7-3 and TRBJ2-1; D is unresolved. The germline gives CDR1 SGHTA, CDR2 FQGTGA. The CDR3 is 15 amino acids. Trimming removed 5 bases at V and 0 bases at J, with 11 bases between. The CDR3 is CASSDQKSSYNEQFF. The CDR3 bases are TGTGCCAGCAGCGATCAAAAGAGCTCCTACAATGAGCAGTTCTTC.

The chain has TRBV29-1 and TRBJ2-5; TRBD1 is a possible D gene (7 bases). Trimming stripped 6 bases from V and 5 bases from J, with 13 bases between. There are 12 residues in the CDR3. Germline V gene lookup returns CDR1 SQVTM and CDR2 ANQGSEA. CDR3 bases: TGCAGCGTCACAGGGGCGGGGGAGACCCAGTACTTC. Translated: CSVTGAGETQYF.

The chain is built from TRBV19 and TRBJ2-7; 11 nucleotides align to TRBD2. V was pared by 5 bases and J by 3 bases, with 6 bases of the junction left unmatched. The CDR3 is 15 amino acids. Germline V gene data show CDR1 as LNHDA and CDR2 as SQIVND (reference sequence). CDR3 nucleotide sequence: TGTGCCAGTAGTCCTGTAGCGGGAGGGGACTACGAGCAGTACGTC. Its translation: CASSPVAGGDYEQYV.

The chain uses TRBV11-2 and TRBJ2-4, with 7 bases aligning to TRBD1. CDR1 is SGHAT and CDR2 is FQNNGV in the germline V gene. CDR3 length: 16 amino acids. The V gene end was trimmed by 1 base and the J gene end by 2 bases; junction bases not matched to a gene: 5. The CDR3 here is CASSLAAGGPKNIQYF. DNA for the CDR3: TGTGCCAGCAGCTTAGCGGCAGGGGGTCCCAAAAACATTCAGTACTTC.

This clone was observed a single time. The genes are TRBV27 and TRBJ1-4; D gene uncertain. The CDR3 covers 16 residues. Germline CDR1 is MNHEY and CDR2 is SMNVEV (reference sequence). The germline V and J ends were trimmed by 0 bases and 1 base, with 9 bases remaining between them. DNA of the CDR3: TGTGCCAGCAGTTTATCGGCACTAGGAACTAATGAAAAACTGTTTTTT. Residues: CASSLSALGTNEKLFF.

V is TRBV6-1 and J is TRBJ1-1; the D gene is possibly TRBD1 (6 bases). Germline V CDR1 and CDR2: MNHNS, SASEGT. The CDR3 runs to 15 residues. Trimming took 6 bases from V and 1 from J, leaving 15 bases between them. CDR3 loop: CASREGGNWNTEAFF. The CDR3 DNA is TGTGCCAGCAGGGAGGGGGGGAATTGGAACACTGAAGCTTTCTTT.

This clone was seen just once. The chain uses TRBV9 and TRBJ2-7; 12 nucleotides align to TRBD1. Germline CDR1 is SGDLS and CDR2 is YYNGEE. The CDR3 sequence is 16 residues long. The V gene end was trimmed by 4 bases and the J gene end by 6 bases; junction bases not matched to a gene: 11. The CDR3 DNA reads as TGTGCCAGCAGCTCGAGAGCCGGGACAGGGGGCGGCGAGCAGTACTTC. It translates to CASSSRAGTGGGEQYF.

The V and J genes are TRBV27 and TRBJ2-3; unclear D gene. Germline-derived CDR1 and CDR2 are MNHEY and SMNVEV (reference sequence). The V end lost 6 bases, the J end lost 6 bases, and 13 bases lay between the germline ends. The CDR3 length is 13 residues. CDR3 in amino acids: CASRLGYMDTQYF. The CDR3 DNA sequence: TGTGCCAGCAGACTGGGCTACATGGATACGCAGTATTTT.

CDR3 residues: CASDLGAAGNTIYF. The CDR3 DNA is TGTGCCAGTGACCTTGGGGCAGCTGGAAACACCATATATTTT. This chain uses TRBV19 with TRBJ1-3; possible D gene TRBD1, 5 bases. Germline V CDR1 and CDR2: LNHDA, SQIVND (reference sequence). The CDR3 is made up of 14 amino acids. Between the trimmed V and J ends, which lost 8 bases and 2 bases, there was a span of 13 bases. Full variable domain (rest looked up from reference TRBV19 and TRBJ1-3): DGGITQSPKYLFRKEGQNVTLSCEQNLNHDAMYWYRQDPGQGLRLIYYSQIVNDFQKGDIAEGYSVSREKKESFPLTVTSAQKNPTAFYLCASDLGAAGNTIYFGEGSWLTVV.

The chain has TRBV10-2 and TRBJ2-5; 8 bases match TRBD1. The last part of the DNA fits TRBJ2-7 better; the J call may be wrong. This CDR3 is 11 amino acids long. Germline V gives CDR1 WSHSY, CDR2 SAAADI. In DNA, the CDR3 is TGCGCCACACGACAGGGGTACGAGCAGTACTTC. Its protein is CATRQGYEQYF.

This chain joins TRBV28 and TRBJ1-5, with D perhaps TRBD1 (5 bases). The germline CDR1 and CDR2 sequences are MDHEN and SYDVKM. This CDR3 contains 16 residues. Trimming took 7 bases from V and 0 from J, leaving 16 bases between them. The CDR3 sequence: CASMKGSIYSNQPQHF. The CDR3 nucleotides are TGTGCCAGCATGAAGGGGTCAATATATAGCAATCAGCCCCAGCATTTT.

J is TRBJ1-5 and V is TRBV2; possibly TRBD1 for D (5 bases). In germline, CDR1 is SNHLY, CDR2 FYNNEI. The CDR3 totals 13 residues. With 6 bases removed from V and 9 bases from J, the gap between germline ends came to 15 bases. CDR3 sequence: CASSSGGDRPQHF. In nucleotides, the CDR3 is TGTGCCAGCAGCTCCGGAGGGGATCGGCCCCAGCATTTT.